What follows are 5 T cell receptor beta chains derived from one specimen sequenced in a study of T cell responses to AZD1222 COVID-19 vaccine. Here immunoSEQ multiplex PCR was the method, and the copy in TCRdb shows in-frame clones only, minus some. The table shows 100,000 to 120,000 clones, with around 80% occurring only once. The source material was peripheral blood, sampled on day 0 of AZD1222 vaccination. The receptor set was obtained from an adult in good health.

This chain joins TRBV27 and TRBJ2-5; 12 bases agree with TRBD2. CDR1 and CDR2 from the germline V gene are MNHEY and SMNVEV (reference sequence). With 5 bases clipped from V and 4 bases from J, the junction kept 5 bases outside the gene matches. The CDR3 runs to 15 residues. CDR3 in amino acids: CASSNLAGGRETQYF. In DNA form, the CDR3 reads TGTGCCAGCAGTAACCTAGCGGGGGGGCGAGAGACCCAGTACTTC.

In nucleotides, the CDR3 is TGTGCCAGCAGCTTAGCGTCTGGCAGCGATTTTGGAAACACCATATATTTT. Translation gives CASSLASGSDFGNTIYF. This chain connects TRBV7-9 to TRBJ1-3, with D hard to call. Germline V gene data show CDR1 as SEHNR and CDR2 as FQNEAQ (reference sequence). Trimming left V 0 bases short and J 3 bases short, with 15 bases between. The CDR3 is made up of 17 amino acids.

The CDR3 is CASGEIFHYGYTF. The CDR3 bases are TGTGCCAGTGGAGAGATTTTTCATTATGGCTACACCTTC. This sequence joins TRBV12-3 or TRBV12-4 and TRBJ1-2, with D unresolved. This CDR3 contains 13 residues. The V and J ends lost 9 bases and 5 bases respectively, with 16 bases between them.

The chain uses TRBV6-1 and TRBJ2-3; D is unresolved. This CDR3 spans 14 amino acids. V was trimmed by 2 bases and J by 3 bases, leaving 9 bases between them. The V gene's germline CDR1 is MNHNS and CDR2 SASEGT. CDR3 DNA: TGTGCCAGCAGTGAATTTCGTAGTACAGATACGCAGTATTTT. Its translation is CASSEFRSTDTQYF.

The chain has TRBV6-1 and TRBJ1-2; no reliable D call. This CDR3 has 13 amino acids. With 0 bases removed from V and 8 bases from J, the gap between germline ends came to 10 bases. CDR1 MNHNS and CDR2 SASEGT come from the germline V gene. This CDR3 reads CASSEAGLYGYTF. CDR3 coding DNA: TGTGCCAGCAGTGAAGCTGGACTCTACGGCTACACCTTC.